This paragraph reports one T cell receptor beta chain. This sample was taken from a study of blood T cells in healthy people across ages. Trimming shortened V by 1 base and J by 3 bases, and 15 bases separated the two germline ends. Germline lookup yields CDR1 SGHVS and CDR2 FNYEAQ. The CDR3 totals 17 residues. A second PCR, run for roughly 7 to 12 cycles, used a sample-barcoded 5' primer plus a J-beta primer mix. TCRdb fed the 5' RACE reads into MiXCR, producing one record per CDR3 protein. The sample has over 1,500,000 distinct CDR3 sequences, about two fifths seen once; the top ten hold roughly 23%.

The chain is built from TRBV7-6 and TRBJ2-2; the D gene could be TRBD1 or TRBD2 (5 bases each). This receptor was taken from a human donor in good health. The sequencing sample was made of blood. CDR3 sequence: CASSLDLEGRHTGELFF. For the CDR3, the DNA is TGTGCCAGCAGCTTAGATCTTGAGGGGCGACACACCGGGGAGCTGTTTTTT. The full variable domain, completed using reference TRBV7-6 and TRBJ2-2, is GAGVSQSPRYKVTKRGQDVALRCDPISGHVSLYWYRQALGQGPEFLTYFNYEAQQDKSGLPNDRFSAERPEGSISTLTIQRTEQRDSAMYRCASSLDLEGRHTGELFFGEGSRLTVL.